This T cell receptor beta chain was sequenced for a study of OX40 agonist ivuxolimab in advanced cancers. Clones were sequenced by immunoSEQ multiplex PCR, and TCRdb holds only the in-frame ones, with some missing. The sample has approximately 87,000 clones, more than 75% seen once. CDR3 size: 13 residues. Germline CDR1 SGHDT, CDR2 YYEEEE. The V and J ends lost 1 base and 3 bases respectively, with 7 bases between them. The receptor comes from an adult with an advanced solid tumor such as melanoma, head and neck, liver or kidney cancer. This chain links TRBV5-6 with TRBJ1-1; D remains ambiguous. Sequencing used CD4+ or CD8+ T cells sorted from blood, obtained in a trial of the OX40 agonist ivuxolimab. The DNA for the CDR3 is TGTGCCAGCAGCTTGTATGGTTACACTGAAGCTTTCTTT. The encoded protein is CASSLYGYTEAFF.